The entry below describes one TCR beta chain. The antigen remains undetermined. Every bit of the isolated RNA underwent reverse transcription, so sequencing read expressed TCRB transcripts. Assay used: immunoSEQ multiplex PCR; TCRdb lists only in-frame clones, some missing. The table shows some 290,000 clones, with about 23% occurring only once. CD45RO/CCR7/CD25/CD127/CD95/CD27 sorting isolated CD4+ naive, central memory, regulatory and stem cell-like memory cells. These data originate in a study of beta chain features in type 1 diabetes. The CDR3 is 13 residues long. Germline CDR1 and CDR2: GTSNPN and SVGIG (reference sequence). V was clipped by 5 bases and J by 2 bases, with 7 bases between them. Study observations and caveats: HLA effects on TCRB rearrangement stayed unresolved here. All four CD4+ subsets of Type 1 diabetes patients contained TCRB CDR3s that were moderately but significantly shorter.

The sample taken for sequencing was naive CD4+ T cells from blood. This rearrangement joins TRBV30 to TRBJ2-6, with D possibly TRBD1 on 5 matching bases. The clonotype comes from a woman in her 30s with type 1 diabetes. The CDR3 nucleotides are TGTGCCTGGGACAGAACTGGGGCCAACGTCCTGACTTTC. Amino acids: CAWDRTGANVLTF.